This is a list of T cell receptor beta chains from one sample in a study of cytomegalovirus exposure and HLA in healthy donors. Measured with immunoSEQ multiplex PCR; TCRdb has only the in-frame clones, and not every one. The table lists 200,000 or so clones, 70% to 90% of them singletons. Sequencing used PBMCs. These TCRs come from a man aged 30 to 39 in good health and CMV-seronegative. Each CDR3 is given with its conserved first and last residue. A D gene is named only where the DNA matches it firmly. Only some rows state a clone size, as once, few, many or a class for expanded clones.

D gene,clone size,V gene,J gene,CDR3 DNA,CDR3 protein
-,-,TRBV28,TRBJ1-4,TGTGCCAGCAGTTTATCCCTGGTAGGGGGGGCAGGGGAAAAACTGTTTTTT,CASSLSLVGGAGEKLFF
TRBD1,-,TRBV5-6,TRBJ1-5,TGTGCCAGCAGCTTAGAGGGACAGGGGGCAGACCAGCCCCAGCATTTT,CASSLEGQGADQPQHF
TRBD2,-,TRBV2,TRBJ2-5,TGTGCCAGCCTACCAGGCGGGACTAGCAGGAAGACCCAGTACTTC,CASLPGGTSRKTQYF
-,few,TRBV20-1,TRBJ2-1,TGCAGTGCTAGGAGGGCTTCGAAACAGTTCTTC,CSARRASKQFF
-,once,TRBV4-2,TRBJ2-4,TGTGCCAGCAGCCCTTCTCTAGCCAAAAACATTCAGTACTTC,CASSPSLAKNIQYF
-,-,TRBV7-2,TRBJ2-3,TGTGCCAGCAGCCCTTTTCGAGGGGGTGTAGATACGCAGTATTTT,CASSPFRGGVDTQYF
-,once,TRBV27,TRBJ1-5,TGTGCCAGCAGTTTAGGAGTGAATCAGCCCCAGCATTTT,CASSLGVNQPQHF
TRBD2,-,TRBV5-1,TRBJ2-7,TGCGCCAGCAGCTTTATACACGAGCGGGGGCATGAGGTGCAGTACTTC,CASSFIHERGHEVQYF
TRBD2,-,TRBV5-6,TRBJ2-1,TGTGCCAGCAGATTTATGACTAGCGGGGCTTTCAATGAGCAGTTCTTC,CASRFMTSGAFNEQFF
-,-,TRBV4-2,TRBJ1-5,TGTGCCAGCAGCCCCGAAGGGGGAAGGAGCAATCAGCCCCAGCATTTT,CASSPEGGRSNQPQHF
-,-,TRBV6-5,TRBJ1-2,TGTGCCAGCAGTTACCCCGGGGGAGGCTACACCTTC,CASSYPGGGYTF
-,-,TRBV2,TRBJ2-7,TGTGCCAGCAGTGACCCGGTGAACTCCTACGAGCAGTACTTC,CASSDPVNSYEQYF
TRBD1,-,TRBV5-1,TRBJ1-1,TGCGCCAGCAGCTTGCGGGGACAGACCACTGAAGCTTTCTTT,CASSLRGQTTEAFF
-,few,TRBV4-2,TRBJ2-7,TGTGCCAGCAGCCAAGCTAACGAGCAGTACTTC,CASSQANEQYF
-,-,TRBV5-6,TRBJ2-6,TGTGCCAGCAGCGAGGGTCCTGTCTCTGGGGCCAACGTCCTGACTTTC,CASSEGPVSGANVLTF
-,-,TRBV6-5,TRBJ1-1,TGTGCCAGCAAAAGCCCAAATTCCGACAGGACGAATTTT,CASKSPNSDRTNF
TRBD1,-,TRBV5-6,TRBJ1-4,TGTGCCAGCAGCTTAAGACAGGGGTTCGAAAAACTGTTTTTT,CASSLRQGFEKLFF
TRBD2,few,TRBV7-2,TRBJ2-1,TGTGCCAGCAGCTTACCCGTAGTCGGCGGGGGGGCGGGTAGGGAGCAGTTCTTC,CASSLPVVGGGAGREQFF